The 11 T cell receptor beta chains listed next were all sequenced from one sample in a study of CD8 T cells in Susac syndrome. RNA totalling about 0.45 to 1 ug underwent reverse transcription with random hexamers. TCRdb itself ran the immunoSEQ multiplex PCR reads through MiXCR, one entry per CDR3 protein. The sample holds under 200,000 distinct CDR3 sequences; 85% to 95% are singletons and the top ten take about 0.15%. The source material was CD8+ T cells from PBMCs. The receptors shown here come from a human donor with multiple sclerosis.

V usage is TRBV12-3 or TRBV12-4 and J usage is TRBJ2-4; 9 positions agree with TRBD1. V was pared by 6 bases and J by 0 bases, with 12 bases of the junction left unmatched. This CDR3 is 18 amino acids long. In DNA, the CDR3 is TGTGCCAGCAGGGCGGACAGGGGACTACCTCTAGCCAAAAACATTCAGTACTTC. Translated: CASRADRGLPLAKNIQYF.

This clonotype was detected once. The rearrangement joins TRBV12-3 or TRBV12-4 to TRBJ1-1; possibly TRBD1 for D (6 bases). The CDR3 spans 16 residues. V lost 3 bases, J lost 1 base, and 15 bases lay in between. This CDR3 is CASSLNRGPPNTEAFF. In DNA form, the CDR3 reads TGTGCCAGCAGTTTGAATCGGGGGCCACCGAACACTGAAGCTTTCTTT.

CDR3 sequence reads: CATSDAVGTQYF. CDR3 in DNA: TGTGCCACCAGTGATGCGGTGGGGACCCAGTACTTC. This chain links TRBV24-1 with TRBJ2-5; D is undetermined. V lost 3 bases, J lost 7 bases, and 8 bases lay in between. CDR3 length: 12 amino acids. Germline CDR1 KGHDR, CDR2 SFDVKD.

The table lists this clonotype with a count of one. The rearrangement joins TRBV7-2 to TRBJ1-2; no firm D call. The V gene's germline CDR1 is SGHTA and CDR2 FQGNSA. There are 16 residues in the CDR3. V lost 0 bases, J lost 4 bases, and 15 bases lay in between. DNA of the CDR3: TGTGCCAGCAGCTTAGCGCTGGACGTTCACGTCTATGGCTACACCTTC. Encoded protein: CASSLALDVHVYGYTF.

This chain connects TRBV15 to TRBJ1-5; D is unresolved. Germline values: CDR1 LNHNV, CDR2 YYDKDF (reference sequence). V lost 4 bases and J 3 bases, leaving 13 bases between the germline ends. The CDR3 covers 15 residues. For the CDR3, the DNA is TGTGCCACCAGCATCACACTAGAGTTCAATCAGCCCCAGCATTTT. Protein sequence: CATSITLEFNQPQHF.

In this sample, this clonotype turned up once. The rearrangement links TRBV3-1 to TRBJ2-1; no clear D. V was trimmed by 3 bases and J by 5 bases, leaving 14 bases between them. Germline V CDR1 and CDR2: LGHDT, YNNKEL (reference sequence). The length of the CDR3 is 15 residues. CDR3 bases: TGTGCCAGCAGCCATCTCCCCGACAACAACAATGAGCAGTTCTTC. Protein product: CASSHLPDNNNEQFF.

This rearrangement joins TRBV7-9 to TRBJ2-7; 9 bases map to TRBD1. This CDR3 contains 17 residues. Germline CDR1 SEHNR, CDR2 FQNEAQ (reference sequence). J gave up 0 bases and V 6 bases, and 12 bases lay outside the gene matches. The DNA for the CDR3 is TGTGCCAGCAGTAGAACAGCCGGGACAGGGAGCTCCTACGAGCAGTACTTC. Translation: CASSRTAGTGSSYEQYF. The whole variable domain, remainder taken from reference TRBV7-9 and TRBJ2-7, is DTGVSQNPRHKITKRGQNVTFRCDPISEHNRLYWYRQTLGQGPEFLTYFQNEAQLEKSRLLSDRFSAERPKGSFSTLEIQRTEQGDSAMYLCASSRTAGTGSSYEQYFGPGTRLTVT.

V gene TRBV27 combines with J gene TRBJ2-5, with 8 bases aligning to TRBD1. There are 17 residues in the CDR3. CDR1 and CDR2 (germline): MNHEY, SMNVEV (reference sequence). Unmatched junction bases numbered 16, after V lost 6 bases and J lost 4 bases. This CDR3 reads CASSPYSGQGGSETQYF. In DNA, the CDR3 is TGTGCCAGCAGCCCGTACTCCGGACAGGGAGGATCAGAGACCCAGTACTTC.

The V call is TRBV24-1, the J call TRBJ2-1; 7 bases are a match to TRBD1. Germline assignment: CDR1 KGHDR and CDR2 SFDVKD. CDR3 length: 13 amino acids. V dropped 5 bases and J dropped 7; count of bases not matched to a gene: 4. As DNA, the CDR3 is TGTGCCACCAGTGGCCTGACAGGGAATGAGCAGTTCTTC. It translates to CATSGLTGNEQFF.

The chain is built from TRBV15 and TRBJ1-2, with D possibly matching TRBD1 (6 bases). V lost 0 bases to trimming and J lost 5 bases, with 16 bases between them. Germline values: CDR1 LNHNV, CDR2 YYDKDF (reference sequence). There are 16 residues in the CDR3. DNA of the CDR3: TGTGCCACCAGCAGAGACTACTCAGGGGTGGATTATGGCTACACCTTC. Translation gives CATSRDYSGVDYGYTF. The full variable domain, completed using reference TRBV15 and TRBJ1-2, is DAMVIQNPRYQVTQFGKPVTLSCSQTLNHNVMYWYQQKSSQAPKLLFHYYDKDFNNEADTPDNFQSRRPNTSFCFLDIRSPGLGDTAMYLCATSRDYSGVDYGYTFGSGTRLTVV.

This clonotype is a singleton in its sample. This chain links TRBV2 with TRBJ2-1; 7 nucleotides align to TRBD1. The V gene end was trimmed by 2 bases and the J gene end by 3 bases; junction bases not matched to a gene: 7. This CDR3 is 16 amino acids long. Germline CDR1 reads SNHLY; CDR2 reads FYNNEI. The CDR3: CASSELIGDSYNEQFF. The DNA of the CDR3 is TGTGCCAGCAGTGAATTAATAGGGGACAGCTACAATGAGCAGTTCTTC.